What follows is one T cell receptor beta chain and its context. This clone was seen more than once but under ten times. Its antigen target is currently unknown. The record has no base qualities; no much larger clone is one base away. TCRbeta CDR3 regions were amplified from genomic DNA by means of the immunoSEQ Assay, a bias-controlled multiplex PCR. Turning to the authors' computational methods: The number of nucleated cells in each sample was estimated from the amplification of reference gene primers within the assay. Sequence reads were collapsed and filtered to measure the absolute abundance of every unique TCRbeta CDR3 rearrangement. For each sample, productive Simpson clonality was calculated as the square root of Simpson's diversity index over productive rearrangements. TCRdb's version of the immuneACCESS table is confined to in-frame rearrangements and falls short of the full clone set. An unresolved V gene accounts for under half of the shortfall where checked; the remainder is of unknown origin. Clone size and V and J calls were adopted from that table, with D and trimming inferred from the DNA. Within this sample are a few hundred thousand clones, with over 75% of them counted one time only. The top ten constitute around 1% of the sample.

One collaborating source in Seattle enrolled patients while the patients were actively infected and followed the patients over time throughout the course of disease. Collaborating institutions collected whole blood in K2EDTA tubes following their own protocols. For TCRbeta analysis, collaborators shipped samples in one of three forms: frozen whole blood, isolated PBMCs, or DNA extracted from either of those sample types. Germline trimming: 4 bases from V, 5 bases from J; junction bases outside gene matches: 10. The germline V gene sets CDR1 to MDHEN and CDR2 to SYDVKM. From its cysteine to its phenylalanine, the CDR3 spans 15 amino acids. CDR3 DNA is the only sequence kept; it has 45 bases, read in frame from the first base. This record belongs to a study of blood T cell repertoires in COVID-19 (dated by TCRdb to about 2020). Looking at the study overall: Samples covering the acute and convalescent phases of COVID-19 were provided by collaborators in the United States, Italy and Spain. Deeply sampled blood TCRbeta repertoires from subjects exposed to, actively infected with, or recovered from COVID-19 were included in the dataset. A freely available public database, intended as a resource for researchers studying the immune response to SARS-CoV-2, is where the repertoires were released. Samples came from the ongoing ImmuneRACE study (first 160 participants) plus 1,254 subjects from 6 global collaborators. The material from the prospective study consisted of cDNA or gDNA derived from T cells, B-cell-depleted T cells, or PBMCs. Where HLA class I and class II types were available, the types were taken from metadata supplied by the sample provider, not from assay-based typing. Nearly every sample came with metadata listing a de-identified subject ID, COVID-19 status, age in years and sex.

Beyond this particular receptor, the publication reports: Clinical and demographic metadata were provided uncurated, with the amount varying by source and participant.

Sequences were obtained from peripheral blood. This chain joins TRBV28 to TRBJ2-7, and 8 junctional nucleotides match TRBD1. The clonotype was recovered from a human donor with COVID-19, enrolled during active disease. The donor label of this sample is uncertain. The sequenced DNA is TGTGCCAGCAGTTCGTATCAGGGGGCGGACGACGAGCAGTACTTC. This yields the protein CASSSYQGADDEQYF.